This T cell receptor beta chain stems from a study of T cells in Graves' hyperthyroidism and ophthalmopathy. Authors of the study amplified TCR beta CDR3 regions from RNA transcripts. The HTBI primer set was used in a first-round RT-PCR of the TCR CDR3. TCRdb used MiXCR to reprocess the multiplex PCR reads, holding one entry per CDR3 protein. The sample lists hundreds of thousands of distinct CDR3 sequences, approximately 25% occurring once. The CDR3 length is 14 residues. Between the trimmed V and J ends, which lost 0 bases and 4 bases, there was a span of 10 bases. The germline CDR1 and CDR2 sequences are SGDLS and YYNGEE. This clonotype appeared many times.

The sample consisted of blood. The receptor's source is a woman aged 30 to 39 with Graves' ophthalmopathy. The rearrangement links TRBV9 to TRBJ1-1; D gene unclear. In nucleotides, the CDR3 is TGTGCCAGCAGCGTAGTCGCGGTTGGCACTGAAGCTTTCTTT. Translation gives CASSVVAVGTEAFF.